Below, one T cell receptor beta chain is given with its context. Its antigen is still unknown. Time point specified: week 5, during vaccination. Mutant IDH1 20-mer peptide, at 300 ug, made up each vaccine dose, with topical imiquimod. These data are taken from a study of a mutant IDH1 vaccine in newly diagnosed glioma. For the study at large: Eight vaccinations were given in weeks 1, 3, 5, 7, 11, 15, 19 and 23. Standard pretreatment was either radiotherapy, temozolomide, or, for most, radiochemotherapy with temozolomide.

Losses at the gene ends were 6 bases for V and 3 bases for J; bases not matched to a gene: 4. The germline gives CDR1 MNHNS, CDR2 SASEGT. This CDR3 has 13 amino acids. Only in-frame clones appear in the TCRdb table, and some are missing; sequencing was by immunoSEQ multiplex PCR. The top ten hold around 5.9% of the sample, which has about 38,000 clones, 78% seen once. This chain joins TRBV6-1 and TRBJ1-2; 7 nucleotides line up with TRBD1. The TCR originated in a man between 35 and 55 years old with glioma. The sample was PBMCs, taken from a glioma patient whose treatment included an IDH1 peptide vaccine. The CDR3 region is CASRATGDYGYTF. CDR3 coding DNA: TGTGCCAGCAGAGCTACAGGGGACTATGGCTACACCTTC.